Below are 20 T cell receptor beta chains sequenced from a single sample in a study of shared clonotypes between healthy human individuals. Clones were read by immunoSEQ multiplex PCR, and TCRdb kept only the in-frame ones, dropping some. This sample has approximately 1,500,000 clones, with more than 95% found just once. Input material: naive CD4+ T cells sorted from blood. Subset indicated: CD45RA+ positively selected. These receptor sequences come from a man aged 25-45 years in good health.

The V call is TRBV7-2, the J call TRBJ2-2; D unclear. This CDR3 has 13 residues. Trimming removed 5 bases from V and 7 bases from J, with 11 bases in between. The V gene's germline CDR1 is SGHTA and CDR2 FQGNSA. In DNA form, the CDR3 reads TGTGCCAGCAGCGGGGTGGCCTTCGGGGAGCTGTTTTTT. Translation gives CASSGVAFGELFF.

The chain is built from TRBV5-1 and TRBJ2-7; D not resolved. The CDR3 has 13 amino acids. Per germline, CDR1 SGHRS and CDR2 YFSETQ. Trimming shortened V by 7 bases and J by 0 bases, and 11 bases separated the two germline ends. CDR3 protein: CASRWDSSYEQYF. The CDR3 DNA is TGCGCCAGCCGTTGGGATAGCTCCTACGAGCAGTACTTC.

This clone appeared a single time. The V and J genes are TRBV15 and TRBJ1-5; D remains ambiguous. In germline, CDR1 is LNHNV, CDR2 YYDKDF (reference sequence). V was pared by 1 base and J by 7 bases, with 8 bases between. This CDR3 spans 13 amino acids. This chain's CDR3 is CATSRGTLQPQHF. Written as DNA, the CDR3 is TGTGCCACCAGCAGAGGAACACTGCAGCCCCAGCATTTT.

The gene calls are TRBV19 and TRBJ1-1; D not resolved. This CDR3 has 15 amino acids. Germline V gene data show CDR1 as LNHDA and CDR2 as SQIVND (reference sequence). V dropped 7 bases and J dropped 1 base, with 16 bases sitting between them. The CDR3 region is CASTLSLDGNTEAFF. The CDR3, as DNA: TGTGCCAGTACCCTCTCCCTAGACGGGAACACTGAAGCTTTCTTT.

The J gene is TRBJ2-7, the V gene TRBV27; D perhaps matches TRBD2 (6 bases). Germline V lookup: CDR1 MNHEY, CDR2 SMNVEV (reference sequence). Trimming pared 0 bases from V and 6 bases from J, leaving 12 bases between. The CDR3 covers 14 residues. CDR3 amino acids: CASSLSGGWVEQYF. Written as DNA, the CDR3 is TGTGCCAGCAGTTTATCCGGGGGATGGGTCGAGCAGTACTTC.

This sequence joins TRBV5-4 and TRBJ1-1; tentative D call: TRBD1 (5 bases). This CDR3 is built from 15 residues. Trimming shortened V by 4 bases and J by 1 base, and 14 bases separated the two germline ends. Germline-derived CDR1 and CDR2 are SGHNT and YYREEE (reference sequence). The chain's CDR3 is CASSVGGPKNTEAFF. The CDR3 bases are TGTGCCAGCAGCGTGGGGGGTCCGAAGAACACTGAAGCTTTCTTT.

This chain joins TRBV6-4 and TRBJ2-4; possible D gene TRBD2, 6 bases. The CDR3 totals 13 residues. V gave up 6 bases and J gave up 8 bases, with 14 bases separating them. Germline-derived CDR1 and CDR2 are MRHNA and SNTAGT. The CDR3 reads CASSLTSSHIQYF. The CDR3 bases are TGTGCCAGCAGCCTGACTAGTTCGCACATTCAGTACTTC.

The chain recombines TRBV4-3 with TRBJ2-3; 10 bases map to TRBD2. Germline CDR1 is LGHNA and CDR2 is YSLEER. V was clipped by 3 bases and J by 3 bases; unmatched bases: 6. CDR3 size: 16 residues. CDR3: CASSQHSGRRTDTQYF. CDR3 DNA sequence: TGCGCCAGCAGCCAGCATAGCGGGAGGCGTACAGATACGCAGTATTTT.

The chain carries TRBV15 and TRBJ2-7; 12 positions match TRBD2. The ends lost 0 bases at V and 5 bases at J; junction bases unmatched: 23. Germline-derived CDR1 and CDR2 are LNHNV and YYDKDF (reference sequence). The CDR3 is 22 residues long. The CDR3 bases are TGTGCCACCAGCAGAGAGCCCCCCCGGCAGTGGAGCAGACTAGCGGGAGTGCACGAGCAGTACTTC. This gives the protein CATSREPPRQWSRLAGVHEQYF. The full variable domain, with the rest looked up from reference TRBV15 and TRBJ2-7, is DAMVIQNPRYQVTQFGKPVTLSCSQTLNHNVMYWYQQKSSQAPKLLFHYYDKDFNNEADTPDNFQSRRPNTSFCFLDIRSPGLGDTAMYLCATSREPPRQWSRLAGVHEQYFGPGTRLTVT.

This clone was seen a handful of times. The DNA of the CDR3 is TGTGCCACCAGCAGAGATGTAGGCGGCCCCTATGGCTACACCTTC. This encodes CATSRDVGGPYGYTF. The V and J genes are TRBV15 and TRBJ1-2; D unclear. The CDR3 is 15 amino acids. V dropped 0 bases and J dropped 4 bases, with 12 bases sitting between them. Germline V lookup: CDR1 LNHNV, CDR2 YYDKDF (reference sequence).

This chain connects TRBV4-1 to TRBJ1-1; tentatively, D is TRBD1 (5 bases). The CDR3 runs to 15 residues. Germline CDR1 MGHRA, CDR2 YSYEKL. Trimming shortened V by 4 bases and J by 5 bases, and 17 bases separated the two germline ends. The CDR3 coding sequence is TGCGCCAGCAGCCTCCTCGAGGGGTCGGGGACTGAAGCTTTCTTT. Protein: CASSLLEGSGTEAFF.

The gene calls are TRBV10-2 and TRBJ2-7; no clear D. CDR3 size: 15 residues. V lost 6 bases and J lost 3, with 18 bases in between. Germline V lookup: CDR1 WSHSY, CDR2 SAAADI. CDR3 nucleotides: TGCGCCAGCAGCCGCGAGGATAAGAACCGCTACGAGCAGTACTTC. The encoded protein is CASSREDKNRYEQYF.

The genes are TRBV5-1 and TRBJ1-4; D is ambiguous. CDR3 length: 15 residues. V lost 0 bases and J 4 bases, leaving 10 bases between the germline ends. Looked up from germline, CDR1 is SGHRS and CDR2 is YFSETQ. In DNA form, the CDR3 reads TGCGCCAGCAGCTTGGATTGGCGGCTTAATGAAAAACTGTTTTTT. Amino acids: CASSLDWRLNEKLFF.

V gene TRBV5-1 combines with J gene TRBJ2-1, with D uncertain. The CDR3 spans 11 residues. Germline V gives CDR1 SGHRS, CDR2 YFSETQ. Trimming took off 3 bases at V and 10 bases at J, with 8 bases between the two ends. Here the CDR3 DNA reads TGCGCCAGCAGCTCCGACCGGGAGCAGTTCTTC. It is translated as CASSSDREQFF.

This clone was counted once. For the CDR3, the DNA is TGTGCCAGCAGCGCCTCGACTAGCGCGGCTGAGCAGTTCTTC. Translated, it gives CASSASTSAAEQFF. The chain is built from TRBV9 and TRBJ2-1; 8 bases are shared with TRBD2. The germline V gene encodes CDR1 SGDLS and CDR2 YYNGEE. The V gene end was trimmed by 3 bases and the J gene end by 9 bases; junction bases not matched to a gene: 8. The CDR3 totals 14 residues.

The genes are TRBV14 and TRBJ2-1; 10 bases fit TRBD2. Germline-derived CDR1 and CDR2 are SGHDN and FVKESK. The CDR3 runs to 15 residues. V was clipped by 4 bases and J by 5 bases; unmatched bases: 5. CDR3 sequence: CASSPGLAANNEQFF. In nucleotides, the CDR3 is TGTGCCAGCAGCCCCGGACTAGCGGCTAACAATGAGCAGTTCTTC.

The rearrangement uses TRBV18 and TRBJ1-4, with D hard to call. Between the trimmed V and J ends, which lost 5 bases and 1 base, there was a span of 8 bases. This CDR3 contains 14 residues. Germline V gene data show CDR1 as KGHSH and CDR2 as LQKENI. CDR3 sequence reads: CASSIGRTNEKLFF. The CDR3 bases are TGTGCCAGCTCAATTGGGCGAACTAATGAAAAACTGTTTTTT.

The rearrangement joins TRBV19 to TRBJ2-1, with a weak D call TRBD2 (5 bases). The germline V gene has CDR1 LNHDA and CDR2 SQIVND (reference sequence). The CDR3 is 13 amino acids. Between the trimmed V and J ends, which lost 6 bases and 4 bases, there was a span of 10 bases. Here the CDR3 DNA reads TGTGCCAGTAGAAACGGACTTTACAATGAGCAGTTCTTC. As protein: CASRNGLYNEQFF.

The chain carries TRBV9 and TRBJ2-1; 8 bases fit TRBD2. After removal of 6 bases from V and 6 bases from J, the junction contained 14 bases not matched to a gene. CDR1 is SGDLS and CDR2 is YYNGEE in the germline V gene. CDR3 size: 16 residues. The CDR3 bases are TGTGCCAGCACCTTAAGACCGGGAGGGCTCGGCAATGAGCAGTTCTTC. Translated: CASTLRPGGLGNEQFF.

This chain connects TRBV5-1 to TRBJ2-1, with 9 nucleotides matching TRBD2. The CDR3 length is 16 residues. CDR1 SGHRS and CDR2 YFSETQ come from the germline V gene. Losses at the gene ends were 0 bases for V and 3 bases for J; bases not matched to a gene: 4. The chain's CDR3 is CASSLGLAGIYNEQFF. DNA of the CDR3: TGCGCCAGCAGCTTGGGTCTAGCGGGGATCTACAATGAGCAGTTCTTC.